This T cell receptor (beta chain) was captured in a study of prognosis after radiotherapy for stage I lung cancer. Findings and caveats of the study: There were reportedly differences in TRBV and TRBJ gene usage between patients with and without metastases. For the expanded TCR clones, whether they were tumor-specific was not determined.

This clonotype was found many times. The antigen remains undetermined. Each of the patients had no lymph node involvement on CT and PET/CT and no prior chemotherapy, radiotherapy or other malignancies. Two-round multiplex PCR amplified TCR beta CDR3 from genomic DNA. Individual primers that were specific to each TRBV and TRBJ gene served in first-round PCR. TCRdb re-called the multiplex PCR reads with MiXCR, one entry per CDR3 protein. The data contain about 30,000 distinct CDR3 sequences, around 31% of them singletons. The TCR was taken from a donor at least 50 years old with non-small cell lung cancer. Sequencing used PBMCs, obtained before or after stereotactic body radiation therapy (not recorded which).

CDR3 nucleotide sequence: TGTGCCATCAGTGTTCCCTCCGCCCCCAATACGCAGTATTTT. Residues: CAISVPSAPNTQYF. The rearrangement joins TRBV10-3 to TRBJ2-3; no firm D call. The germline gives CDR1 ENHRY, CDR2 SYGVKD. V lost 4 bases, J lost 7 bases, and 15 bases lay in between. This CDR3 is 14 amino acids long.